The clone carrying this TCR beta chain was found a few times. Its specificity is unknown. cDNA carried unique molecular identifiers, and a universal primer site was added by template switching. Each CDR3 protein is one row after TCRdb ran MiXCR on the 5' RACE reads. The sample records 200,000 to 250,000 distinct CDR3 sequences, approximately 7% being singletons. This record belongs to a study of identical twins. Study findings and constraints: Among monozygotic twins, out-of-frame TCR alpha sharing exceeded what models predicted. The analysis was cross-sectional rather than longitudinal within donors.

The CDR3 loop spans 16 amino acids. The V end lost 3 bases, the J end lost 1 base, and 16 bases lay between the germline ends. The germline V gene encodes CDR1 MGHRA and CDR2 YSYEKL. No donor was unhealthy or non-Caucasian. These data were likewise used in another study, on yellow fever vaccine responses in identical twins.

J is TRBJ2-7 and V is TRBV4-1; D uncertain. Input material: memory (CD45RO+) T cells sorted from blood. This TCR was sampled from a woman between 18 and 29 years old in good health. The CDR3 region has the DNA TGCGCCAGCAGCCACGGTCCCGTCCCTAGGTCCTACGAGCAGTACTTC. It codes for CASSHGPVPRSYEQYF.